This TCR beta chain was captured by sequencing in a study of human T cells and chemical hapten exposure. The time point is: patch test 1, 2 weeks after DPC sensitization. Regarding treatment: therapeutic diphenylcyclopropenone sensitization with weekly scalp DPC. The authors' total RNA extraction used unfractionated whole blood. Those who donated were patients with alopecia, 18 to 70 years of age, and suitable for DPC. General study results and limits: In comparison with controls, expanded TCRs gave rise to a significantly larger number of large CDR3 similarity clusters.

Trimming stripped 4 bases from V and 5 bases from J, with 14 bases between. There are 14 residues in the CDR3. One entry per CDR3 protein, called by TCRdb with MiXCR from the RACE reads. This sample has under 60,000 distinct CDR3 sequences, with 11% found just once. As to this clonotype: Its specificity is unknown.

This receptor was taken from a middle-aged woman with alopecia areata. Some clones in this sample may be carry-over from other donors' samples. The sequencing here drew on whole blood, taken in connection with sensitization to the hapten diphenylcyclopropenone (DPC). The chain uses TRBV12-3 or TRBV12-4 and TRBJ1-2; D uncertain. The CDR3: CASSYGLLHYGYTF. As DNA, the CDR3 is TGTGCCAGCAGTTACGGGTTACTCCATTATGGCTACACCTTC.